This entry describes one T cell receptor (beta chain). The sample originates from a study of blood T cell repertoires in COVID-19. Study context: Acute and convalescent COVID-19 samples came from the United States, Italy and Spain. PBMCs, B-cell-depleted T cells, or T cells provided the cDNA or gDNA that made up the material.

Germline V gives CDR1 SGHDT, CDR2 YYEEEE. This CDR3 has 12 residues. V was cut by 6 bases and J by 5 bases, with 9 bases left in between. Authors' methods: Reference gene primer amplification gave nucleated cell count estimates. TCRdb's copy holds only in-frame clones and misses some; the assay was immunoSEQ multiplex PCR. V and J calls plus clone size are reproduced from that table; the DNA served to infer D and trimming. The sample carries around 240,000 clones, 82% recorded once. J is TRBJ2-1 and V is TRBV5-6; the D gene is possibly TRBD2 (6 bases). This TCR came from a woman of 80 years or more with acute or convalescent COVID-19. The material sequenced was peripheral blood. The CDR3 sequence: CASIAANNEQFF. CDR3 nucleotides: TGTGCCAGCATAGCGGCAAACAATGAGCAGTTCTTC.